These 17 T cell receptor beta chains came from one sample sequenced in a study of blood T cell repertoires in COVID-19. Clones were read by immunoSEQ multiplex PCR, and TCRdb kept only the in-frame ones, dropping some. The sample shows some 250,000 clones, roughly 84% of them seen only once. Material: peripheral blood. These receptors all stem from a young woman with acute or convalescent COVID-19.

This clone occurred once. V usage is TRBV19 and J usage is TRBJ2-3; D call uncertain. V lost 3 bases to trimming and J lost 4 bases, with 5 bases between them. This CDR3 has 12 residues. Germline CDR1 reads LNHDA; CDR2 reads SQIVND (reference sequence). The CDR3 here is CASSISSDTQYF. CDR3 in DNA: TGTGCCAGTAGTATTAGTTCAGATACGCAGTATTTT.

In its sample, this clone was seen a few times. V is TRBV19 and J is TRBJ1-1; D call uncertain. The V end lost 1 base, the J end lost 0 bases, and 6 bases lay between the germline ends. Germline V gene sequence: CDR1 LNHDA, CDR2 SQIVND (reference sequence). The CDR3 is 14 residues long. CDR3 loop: CASSIGPLNTEAFF. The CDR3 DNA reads TGTGCCAGTAGTATAGGGCCGCTGAACACTGAAGCTTTCTTT.

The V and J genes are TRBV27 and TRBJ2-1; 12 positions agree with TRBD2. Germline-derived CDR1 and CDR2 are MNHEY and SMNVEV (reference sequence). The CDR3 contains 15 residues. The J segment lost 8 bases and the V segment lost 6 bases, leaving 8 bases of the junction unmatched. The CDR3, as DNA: TGTGCCAGCAGCCCGACTAGCGGGAGCGTTCATGAGCAGTTCTTC. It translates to CASSPTSGSVHEQFF.

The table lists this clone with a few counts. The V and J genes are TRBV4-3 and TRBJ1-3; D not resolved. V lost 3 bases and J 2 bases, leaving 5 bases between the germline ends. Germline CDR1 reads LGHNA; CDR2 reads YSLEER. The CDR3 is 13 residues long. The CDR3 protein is CASSHGPGNTIYF. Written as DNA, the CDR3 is TGCGCCAGCAGCCATGGGCCTGGAAACACCATATATTTT.

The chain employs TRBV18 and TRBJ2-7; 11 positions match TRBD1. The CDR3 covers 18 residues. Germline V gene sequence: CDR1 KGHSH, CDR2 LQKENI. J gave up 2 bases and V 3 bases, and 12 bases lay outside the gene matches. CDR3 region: CASSPRLPGQGETYEQYF. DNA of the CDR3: TGTGCCAGCTCACCTCGGTTACCGGGACAGGGGGAAACCTACGAGCAGTACTTC.

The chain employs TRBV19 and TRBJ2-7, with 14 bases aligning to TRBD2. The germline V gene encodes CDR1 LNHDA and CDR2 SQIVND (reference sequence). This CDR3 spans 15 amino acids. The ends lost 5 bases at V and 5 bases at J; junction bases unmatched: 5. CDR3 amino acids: CASSRGTSGSDEQYF. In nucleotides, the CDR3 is TGTGCCAGTAGTCGAGGGACTAGCGGGAGTGACGAGCAGTACTTC.

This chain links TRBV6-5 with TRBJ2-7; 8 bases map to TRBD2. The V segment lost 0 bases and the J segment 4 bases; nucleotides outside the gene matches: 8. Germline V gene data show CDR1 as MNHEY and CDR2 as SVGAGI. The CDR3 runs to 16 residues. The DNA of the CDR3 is TGTGCCAGCAGTTACTCCCGGGAGGGCTCTGGTTACGAGCAGTACTTC. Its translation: CASSYSREGSGYEQYF.

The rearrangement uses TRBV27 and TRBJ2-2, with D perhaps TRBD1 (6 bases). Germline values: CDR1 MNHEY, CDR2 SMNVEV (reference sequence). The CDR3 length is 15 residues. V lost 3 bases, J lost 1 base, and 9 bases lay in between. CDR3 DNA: TGTGCCAGCAGTTTTGACAGGTTGAACACCGGGGAGCTGTTTTTT. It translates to CASSFDRLNTGELFF.

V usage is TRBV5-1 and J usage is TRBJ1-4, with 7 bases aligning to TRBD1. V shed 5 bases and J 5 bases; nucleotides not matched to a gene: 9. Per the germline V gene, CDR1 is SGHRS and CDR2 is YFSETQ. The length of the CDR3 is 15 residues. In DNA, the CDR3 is TGCGCCAGCAGGTGGGGGACAGCTTCCAATGAAAAACTGTTTTTT. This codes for CASRWGTASNEKLFF. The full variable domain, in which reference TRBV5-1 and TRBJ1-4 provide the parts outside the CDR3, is KAGVTQTPRYLIKTRGQQVTLSCSPISGHRSVSWYQQTPGQGLQFLFEYFSETQRNKGNFPGRFSGRQFSNSRSEMNVSTLELGDSALYLCASRWGTASNEKLFFGSGTQLSVL.

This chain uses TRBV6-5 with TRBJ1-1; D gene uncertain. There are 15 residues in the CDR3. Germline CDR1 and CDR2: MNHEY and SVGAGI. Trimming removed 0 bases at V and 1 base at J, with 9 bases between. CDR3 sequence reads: CASSYSFRRNTEAFF. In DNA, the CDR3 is TGTGCCAGCAGTTACTCGTTCCGTCGGAACACTGAAGCTTTCTTT.

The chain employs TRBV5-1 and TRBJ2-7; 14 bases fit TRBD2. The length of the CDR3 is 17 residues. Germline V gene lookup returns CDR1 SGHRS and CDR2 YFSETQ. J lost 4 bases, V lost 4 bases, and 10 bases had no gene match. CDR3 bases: TGCGCCAGCAGCCCACCGGGACTAGCGGGAGTAGCTTACGAGCAGTACTTC. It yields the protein CASSPPGLAGVAYEQYF.

This CDR3 is CASSGGGRNDAFF. As DNA, the CDR3 is TGTGCCAGCTCCGGGGGGGGGCGGAATGACGCTTTCTTT. The chain combines TRBV18 with TRBJ1-1, with D perhaps TRBD1 (6 bases). The CDR3 sequence is 13 residues long. V lost 6 bases and J 11 bases, leaving 19 bases between the germline ends. The germline V gene encodes CDR1 KGHSH and CDR2 LQKENI.

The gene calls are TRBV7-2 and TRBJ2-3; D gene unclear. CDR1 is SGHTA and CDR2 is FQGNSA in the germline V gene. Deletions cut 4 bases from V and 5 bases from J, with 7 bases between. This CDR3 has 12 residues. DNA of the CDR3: TGTGCCAGCAGCTCGCGTGGAGATACGCAGTATTTT. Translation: CASSSRGDTQYF.

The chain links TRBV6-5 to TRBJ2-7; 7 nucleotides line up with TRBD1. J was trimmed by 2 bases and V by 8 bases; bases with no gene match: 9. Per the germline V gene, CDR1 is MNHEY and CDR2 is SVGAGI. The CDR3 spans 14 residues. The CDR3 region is CASGSGQAPYEQYF. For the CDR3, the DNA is TGTGCCAGCGGGTCAGGACAGGCCCCCTACGAGCAGTACTTC.

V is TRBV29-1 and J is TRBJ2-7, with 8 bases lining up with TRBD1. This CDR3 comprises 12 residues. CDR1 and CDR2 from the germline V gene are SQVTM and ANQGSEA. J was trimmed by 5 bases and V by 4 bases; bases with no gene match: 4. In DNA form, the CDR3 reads TGCAGCGTTGGACAGGGGCCCCACGAGCAGTACTTC. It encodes CSVGQGPHEQYF.

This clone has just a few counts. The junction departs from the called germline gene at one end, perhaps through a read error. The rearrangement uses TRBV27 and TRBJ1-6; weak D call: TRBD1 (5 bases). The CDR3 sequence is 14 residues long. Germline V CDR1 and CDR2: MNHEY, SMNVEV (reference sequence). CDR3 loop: CASSSLGSSSGFVF. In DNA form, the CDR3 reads TGTGCCAGCAGTTCCTTGGGAAGTTCTTCAGGGTTCGTGTTT.

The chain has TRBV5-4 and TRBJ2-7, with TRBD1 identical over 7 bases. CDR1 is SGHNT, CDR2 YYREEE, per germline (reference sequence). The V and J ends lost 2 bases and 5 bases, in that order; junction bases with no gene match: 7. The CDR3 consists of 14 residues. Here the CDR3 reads CASSFGRGKNEQYF. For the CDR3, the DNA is TGTGCCAGCAGCTTCGGCAGGGGGAAAAACGAGCAGTACTTC.